This T cell receptor (beta chain) was captured in a study of blood T cell repertoires in COVID-19. Background on the study: COVID-19 samples, acute and convalescent, were from the United States, Italy and Spain. PBMCs, B-cell-depleted T cells, or T cells were the source of the cDNA or gDNA that made up the material.

The germline V gene has CDR1 SEHNR and CDR2 FQNEAQ (reference sequence). This CDR3 is 16 amino acids long. V lost 3 bases and J lost 4, with 18 bases in between. Authors' analysis steps: Estimated nucleated cell counts came from reference gene primer amplification. Generated by immunoSEQ multiplex PCR, the TCRdb table keeps only in-frame clones and is missing some. V, J and clone size derive from that table, while D and trimming were established from the DNA sequence. Here the sample spans around 180,000 clones, 88% being singletons. Source material: peripheral blood. The sequence derives from a man in his sixties with acute or convalescent COVID-19. This chain joins TRBV7-9 and TRBJ1-2, with D possibly TRBD1 on 6 matching bases. The CDR3 here is CASSFGAGVFSYGYTF. Here the CDR3 DNA reads TGTGCCAGCAGCTTCGGGGCAGGGGTTTTTAGCTATGGCTACACCTTC. The full variable domain, with the rest looked up from reference TRBV7-9 and TRBJ1-2, is DTGVSQNPRHKITKRGQNVTFRCDPISEHNRLYWYRQTLGQGPEFLTYFQNEAQLEKSRLLSDRFSAERPKGSFSTLEIQRTEQGDSAMYLCASSFGAGVFSYGYTFGSGTRLTVV.